These T cell receptor beta chains were read from a single sample in a study of blood T cells in healthy people across ages. MiXCR was run by TCRdb on the 5' RACE reads, yielding one entry per CDR3 protein. The sample has about 1,600,000 distinct CDR3 sequences, approximately 42% seen once; the top ten hold 7.9%. Specimen: blood. Receptors originate from a woman aged 18-29 years in good health. CDR3s include the opening cysteine and the closing phenylalanine or tryptophan. Fields, in order: V gene, D gene, J gene, clone size, CDR3 protein, CDR3 DNA. The D gene is left open where the match is weak. Some rows mark clone size as missing; the rest say once, few, many or name a class of expanded clone.

>TRBV7-9|-|TRBJ2-4|-
CASSYFGRNIQYF
TGTGCCAGCAGCTATTTCGGGAGAAACATTCAGTACTTC
>TRBV20-1|-|TRBJ2-3|few
CSAPLNERTPDTQYF
TGCAGTGCTCCCCTAAACGAGCGGACCCCAGATACGCAGTATTTT
>TRBV12-3/TRBV12-4|TRBD2|TRBJ2-1|-
CASSHRYGTSGVDYNEQFF
TGTGCCAGCAGTCACAGATACGGGACTAGCGGGGTCGATTACAATGAGCAGTTCTTC
>TRBV7-9|-|TRBJ2-7|-
CASSSLIGAGNYEQYF
TGTGCCAGCAGCTCTTTGATTGGGGCCGGGAATTACGAGCAGTACTTC
>TRBV7-9|-|TRBJ2-3|-
CASTYVGTDTQYF
TGTGCCAGCACCTATGTCGGCACAGATACGCAGTATTTT
>TRBV18|-|TRBJ2-4|-
CASSPPSQNIQYF
TGTGCCAGCTCACCACCTAGTCAAAACATTCAGTACTTC
>TRBV7-2|-|TRBJ1-2|-
CASSLMEGLGYTF
TGTGCCAGCAGCTTAATGGAAGGATTAGGCTACACCTTC
>TRBV6-5|-|TRBJ2-5|-
CASKRTIQETQYF
TGTGCCAGCAAGCGGACTATCCAAGAGACCCAGTACTTC
>TRBV6-5|-|TRBJ2-2|-
CATQGLAASGELFF
TGTGCCACTCAGGGGCTAGCGGCAAGCGGGGAGCTGTTTTTT
>TRBV6-5|-|TRBJ1-1|-
CASGATNAEAFF
TGTGCCAGCGGGGCCACGAACGCTGAAGCTTTCTTT
>TRBV6-1|-|TRBJ1-3|-
CASSEIRTSGNTIYF
TGTGCCAGCAGTGAGATCCGCACCTCTGGAAACACCATATATTTT
>TRBV20-1|-|TRBJ2-2|few
CSARSSGNTGELFF
TGCAGTGCTAGATCCAGCGGGAACACCGGGGAGCTGTTTTTT
>TRBV14|-|TRBJ2-3|-
CAGSREAPGTDTQYF
TGTGCCGGCAGCCGAGAAGCCCCGGGCACAGATACGCAGTATTTT
>TRBV12-5|-|TRBJ2-1|-
CASGSLGGETQFF
TGTGCTAGTGGCTCCCTGGGAGGAGAGACCCAGTTCTTC
>TRBV6-6|TRBD2|TRBJ2-1|few
CASSASLAGGYNEQFF
TGTGCCAGCAGTGCGTCGCTAGCGGGAGGGTACAATGAGCAGTTCTTC
>TRBV20-1|TRBD1|TRBJ2-5|few
CSATTGQGLQETQYF
TGCAGTGCTACTACGGGACAGGGGTTACAAGAGACCCAGTACTTC
>TRBV5-1|TRBD1|TRBJ2-7|-
CASSATGTASTYNEQYF
TGCGCCAGCAGCGCCACCGGGACAGCTAGTACCTACAATGAGCAGTACTTC
>TRBV19|-|TRBJ1-1|-
CASSIVRSVGRMNTEAFF
TGTGCCAGTAGTATAGTCCGCTCGGTGGGGCGGATGAACACTGAAGCTTTCTTT
>TRBV6-2/TRBV6-3|-|TRBJ1-5|few
CASSYSPGADQPQHF
TGTGCCAGCAGTTACAGCCCAGGGGCAGATCAGCCCCAGCATTTT
>TRBV7-9|TRBD2|TRBJ2-3|-
CASSGPGLARFASDTQYF
TGTGCCAGCAGCGGGCCGGGACTAGCGAGATTTGCGTCAGATACGCAGTATTTT
>TRBV3-1|TRBD2|TRBJ2-5|-
CASSPQLASYQETQYF
TGTGCCAGCAGCCCCCAACTAGCGTCGTACCAAGAGACCCAGTACTTC
>TRBV30|-|TRBJ2-7|-
CAWSQKGANEQYF
TGTGCCTGGAGTCAGAAGGGAGCCAACGAGCAGTACTTC
>TRBV2|-|TRBJ2-3|-
CASSGNTGNTDTQYF
TGTGCCAGCAGTGGTAATACCGGGAACACAGATACGCAGTATTTT
>TRBV20-1|-|TRBJ2-3|-
CSAREVSGSSADTQYF
TGCAGTGCTAGAGAGGTCTCGGGCTCGTCGGCAGATACGCAGTATTTT
>TRBV7-9|-|TRBJ2-7|once
CASNRVQNKQYF
TGTGCCAGCAATCGAGTCCAGAACAAGCAGTACTTC
>TRBV7-2|-|TRBJ1-5|-
CASSLARGGAQHF
TGTGCCAGCAGCTTAGCGCGCGGTGGGGCCCAGCATTTT
>TRBV4-2|TRBD2|TRBJ2-7|-
CASTGTSGTAQDSYEQYF
TGTGCCAGCACCGGGACTAGCGGGACCGCCCAAGACTCCTACGAGCAGTACTTC